This TCR beta chain came from a study of blood T cell repertoires in COVID-19. Sequencing was performed with immunoSEQ multiplex PCR; in TCRdb, only in-frame clones are kept and a portion is missing. The sample carries 67,000 or so clones, approximately 80% recorded once. The sample holds many counts of this clone. With 4 bases clipped from V and 2 bases from J, the junction kept 3 bases outside the gene matches. This CDR3 is built from 15 residues. CDR1 LGHNA and CDR2 YNFKEQ come from the germline V gene. The receptor comes from a man in his 70s with acute or convalescent COVID-19. The gene calls are TRBV4-2 and TRBJ1-2, with TRBD1 matching 11 bases. Material for sequencing was peripheral blood. The DNA of the CDR3 is TGTGCCAGCAGCCGGGGACAGGGGGGAAACTATGGCTACACCTTC. This translates into CASSRGQGGNYGYTF.